The source of this T cell receptor (beta chain) is a study of T cells after yellow fever vaccination. This clonotype was seen ten or more times. The CDR3 spans 16 residues. CDR1 is DFQATT, CDR2 SNEGSKA, per germline (reference sequence). V gave up 2 bases and J gave up 10 bases; unmatched junction bases: 12. TCRdb called the 5' RACE reads again in MiXCR, with one record for every CDR3 protein. The sample contains tens of thousands of distinct CDR3 sequences, approximately 5% of which appear only once. The origin of this receptor is a man aged 30-40 years who received the YFV17D yellow fever vaccine. This material consisted of PBMCs, either bulk or a sorted T-cell subset (CD4+, CD8+, memory, or dextramer-sorted; not recorded which), taken 15 days after the yellow fever booster vaccination. The V call is TRBV20-1, the J call TRBJ1-6, with 9 bases matching TRBD1. CDR3 sequence (DNA): TGCAGTGCTAGATCTCAGTCCGGGACAGGGTTGTCACCCCTCCACTTT. Residues: CSARSQSGTGLSPLHF.